One and the same sample provided the 27 T cell receptor beta chains below, sequenced in a study of shared clonotypes between healthy human individuals. Data came from immunoSEQ multiplex PCR; TCRdb stores just in-frame clones and leaves some out. There are about 1 million clones in the sample; 70% to 80% occur only once, and nearly 1.5% lies in the top ten. What was sequenced was memory CD4+ T cells sorted from blood. Subset denoted: CD45RA-negative fraction. The receptors were gathered from a man between 18 and 35 years old in good health.

This clone showed up just a few times. V gene TRBV6-5 combines with J gene TRBJ1-6; no definite D call. Per the germline V gene, CDR1 is MNHEY and CDR2 is SVGAGI. The CDR3 is 13 residues long. V lost 6 bases to trimming and J lost 6 bases, with 9 bases between them. The CDR3 DNA reads TGTGCCAGCAGCCCCACCTTTAATTCACCCCTCCACTTT. This sequence encodes CASSPTFNSPLHF.

In this sample, this clone turned up once. The chain has TRBV28 and TRBJ1-2; unclear D gene. Germline CDR1 is MDHEN and CDR2 is SYDVKM. This CDR3 is built from 14 residues. V lost 6 bases to trimming and J lost 1 base, with 12 bases between them. As DNA, the CDR3 is TGTGCCAGCAGCCTGCTGCGGGGTAACTATGGCTACACCTTC. Residues: CASSLLRGNYGYTF.

The chain uses TRBV27 and TRBJ2-3; D is undetermined. The V gene lost 2 bases and the J gene lost 1 base, with 10 bases spanning the gap. CDR3 length equals 15 residues. CDR1 MNHEY and CDR2 SMNVEV come from the germline V gene (reference sequence). CDR3: CASSLEWLCTDTQYF. CDR3 DNA sequence: TGTGCCAGCAGTTTAGAATGGCTCTGCACAGATACGCAGTATTTT.

The chain joins TRBV29-1 to TRBJ2-1; D not resolved. V gave up 5 bases and J gave up 6 bases, with 11 bases separating them. Germline loops: CDR1 SQVTM, CDR2 ANQGSEA. The CDR3 has 12 amino acids. In nucleotides, the CDR3 is TGCAGCGTTCGCTCTGCGGTCAATGAGCAGTTCTTC. Translation gives CSVRSAVNEQFF.

Details on this clone: At the DNA level, this CDR3 is encoded by other sequences in the same sample as well. In DNA form, the CDR3 reads TGTGCCAGCAGCAGACTCAACACCGGGGAGCTGTTTTTT. This translates into CASSRLNTGELFF. The rearrangement links TRBV11-3 to TRBJ2-2; D is unclear. CDR1 SGHNT and CDR2 YENEEA come from the germline V gene. The CDR3 loop spans 13 amino acids. V was pared by 5 bases and J by 2 bases, with 6 bases between.

The rearrangement uses TRBV19 and TRBJ1-2; perhaps TRBD1 as D (6 bases). Germline CDR1 and CDR2: LNHDA and SQIVND (reference sequence). Trimming left V 3 bases short and J 7 bases short, with 12 bases between. The CDR3 consists of 13 residues. This chain's CDR3 is CASSMSGALGYTF. As DNA, the CDR3 is TGTGCCAGTAGTATGTCAGGGGCGCTTGGCTACACCTTC.

A few counts support this clone. The genes are TRBV28 and TRBJ1-2; 7 bases align to TRBD1. The junction had 13 bases not matched to a gene; V was cut back by 7 bases and J by 8 bases. The germline V gene has CDR1 MDHEN and CDR2 SYDVKM. The CDR3 runs 14 residues. CDR3 residues: CASTPSGQSIGYTF. CDR3 nucleotide sequence: TGTGCCAGCACACCCTCGGGACAGAGTATCGGCTACACCTTC.

This clone was counted only a few times. This chain connects TRBV6-6 to TRBJ1-5; the match to TRBD1 covers 7 bases. Germline V gives CDR1 MNHNY, CDR2 SVGAGI (reference sequence). CDR3 length: 16 amino acids. The V segment lost 0 bases and the J segment 6 bases; nucleotides outside the gene matches: 8. The DNA of the CDR3 is TGTGCCAGCAGTTACTCCACAGGGGAAGGAGGTCAGCCCCAGCATTTT. It is translated as CASSYSTGEGGQPQHF.

This chain uses TRBV5-1 with TRBJ1-1; unclear D gene. V was clipped by 7 bases and J by 0 bases, with 10 bases between them. CDR3 length equals 13 residues. The germline CDR1 and CDR2 sequences are SGHRS and YFSETQ. CDR3 region: CASANKVNTEAFF. The DNA for the CDR3 is TGCGCCAGCGCTAACAAGGTGAACACTGAAGCTTTCTTT.

The chain joins TRBV6-1 to TRBJ1-1; D remains ambiguous. The ends were cut back, 5 bases at V and 1 base at J, with 11 bases in the middle. CDR1 and CDR2 from the germline V gene are MNHNS and SASEGT. The CDR3 has 14 residues. The CDR3 region is CASSSHGQNTEAFF. CDR3 nucleotides: TGTGCCAGCAGTTCACACGGCCAGAACACTGAAGCTTTCTTT.

For this clone: Other DNA sequences from this sample encode an identical CDR3 as well. Written as DNA, the CDR3 is TGTGCCAGTAGCCTCGACAGGAATCAGCCCCAGCATTTT. This sequence encodes CASSLDRNQPQHF. The chain couples TRBV19 to TRBJ1-5; a possible D gene is TRBD1 (6 bases). The CDR3 length is 13 residues. Between the trimmed V and J ends, which lost 6 bases and 4 bases, there was a span of 10 bases. Germline values: CDR1 LNHDA, CDR2 SQIVND (reference sequence).

The CDR3 loop reads CASSLVGGKTDTQYF. CDR3 DNA sequence: TGCGCCAGCAGCTTGGTTGGAGGGAAGACAGATACGCAGTATTTT. This sequence joins TRBV5-1 and TRBJ2-3, with TRBD2 as a possible D gene (6 bases). The CDR3 runs to 15 residues. Trimming shortened V by 0 bases and J by 3 bases, and 11 bases separated the two germline ends. CDR1 is SGHRS, CDR2 YFSETQ, per germline. Full variable domain (outside the CDR3, taken from reference TRBV5-1 and TRBJ2-3): KAGVTQTPRYLIKTRGQQVTLSCSPISGHRSVSWYQQTPGQGLQFLFEYFSETQRNKGNFPGRFSGRQFSNSRSEMNVSTLELGDSALYLCASSLVGGKTDTQYFGPGTRLTVL.

DNA of the CDR3: TGTGCCTGGAGTGTAACAGGATCACTCAATCAGCCCCAGCATTTT. Its translation: CAWSVTGSLNQPQHF. The chain links TRBV30 to TRBJ1-5; maybe TRBD1 (5 bases). There are 15 residues in the CDR3. V lost 0 bases and J lost 3, with 12 bases in between. Germline loops: CDR1 GTSNPN, CDR2 SVGIG (reference sequence). Full variable domain (rest looked up from reference TRBV30 and TRBJ1-5): SQTIHQWPATLVQPVGSPLSLECTVEGTSNPNLYWYRQAAGRGLQLLFYSVGIGQISSEVPQNLSASRPQDRQFILSSKKLLLSDSGFYLCAWSVTGSLNQPQHFGDGTRLSIL.

The chain combines TRBV5-5 with TRBJ2-7; weak D call: TRBD2 (5 bases). The V gene lost 0 bases and the J gene lost 7 bases, with 14 bases spanning the gap. The CDR3 totals 14 residues. From germline, CDR1 is SGHKS and CDR2 YYEKEE (reference sequence). CDR3 coding DNA: TGTGCCAGCAGCTTGGACGTTGGAACTAGGGAGCAGTACTTC. Amino acid sequence: CASSLDVGTREQYF.

This chain links TRBV5-1 with TRBJ2-1, with 10 bases fitting TRBD2. Trimming removed 1 base from V and 2 bases from J; junction bases left unmatched: 6. The germline V gene encodes CDR1 SGHRS and CDR2 YFSETQ. This CDR3 is 17 amino acids long. The CDR3 region has the DNA TGCGCCAGCAGCTTGCTGTCTAGCGGGAGTACCTACAATGAGCAGTTCTTC. This sequence encodes CASSLLSSGSTYNEQFF.

V gene TRBV20-1 combines with J gene TRBJ2-3; unclear D gene. V was shortened by 4 bases and J by 6 bases, with 8 bases between the two germline ends. The CDR3 loop spans 11 amino acids. Germline-derived CDR1 and CDR2 are DFQATT and SNEGSKA (reference sequence). The CDR3 reads CSATMEDTQYF. The CDR3, as DNA: TGCAGTGCTACCATGGAGGATACGCAGTATTTT.

Of note for this clone: Other nucleotide sequences from this sample produce the same CDR3. This chain joins TRBV28 and TRBJ2-6; D unclear. The CDR3 extends over 15 amino acids. The V and J ends lost 2 bases and 2 bases respectively, with 7 bases between them. Germline CDR1 is MDHEN and CDR2 is SYDVKM. The chain's CDR3 is CASSLDGPGANVLTF. The DNA of the CDR3 is TGTGCCAGCAGTTTAGACGGCCCTGGGGCCAACGTCCTGACTTTC.

The rearrangement links TRBV18 to TRBJ1-2; D gene unclear. Germline V gene sequence: CDR1 KGHSH, CDR2 LQKENI. CDR3 size: 13 residues. Between the trimmed V and J ends, which lost 0 bases and 3 bases, there was a span of 5 bases. The CDR3 DNA reads as TGTGCCAGCTCACCACCCGGGGACTATGGCTACACCTTC. Protein: CASSPPGDYGYTF. The entire variable domain, with the rest obtained from reference TRBV18 and TRBJ1-2, is as follows: NAGVMQNPRHLVRRRGQEARLRCSPMKGHSHVYWYRQLPEEGLKFMVYLQKENIIDESGMPKERFSAEFPKEGPSILRIQQVVRGDSAAYFCASSPPGDYGYTFGSGTRLTVV.

Only one count was recorded for this clone. V and J are TRBV27 and TRBJ1-6; no definite D call. Germline V gene data show CDR1 as MNHEY and CDR2 as SMNVEV (reference sequence). The CDR3 totals 12 residues. V lost 8 bases to trimming and J lost 4 bases, with 6 bases between them. CDR3 DNA: TGTGCCAGCGGACTTTATAATTCACCCCTCCACTTT. Translation gives CASGLYNSPLHF.

The J gene is TRBJ1-2, the V gene TRBV10-3, with 10 positions matching TRBD1. The CDR3 is 18 amino acids. V shed 0 bases and J 8 bases; nucleotides not matched to a gene: 15. Looked up from germline, CDR1 is ENHRY and CDR2 is SYGVKD. In DNA form, the CDR3 reads TGTGCCATCAGTGAGTCGATTACGGGGACAGGGGACGTTGAGGGCTACACCTTC. Translation gives CAISESITGTGDVEGYTF.

The V gene is TRBV4-1, the J gene TRBJ1-2; 7 bases line up with TRBD1. This CDR3 comprises 15 residues. The V segment lost 5 bases and the J segment 4 bases; nucleotides outside the gene matches: 10. Looked up from germline, CDR1 is MGHRA and CDR2 is YSYEKL. Here the CDR3 DNA reads TGCGCCAGCAGCGAAGGGCACAGGGGACCCTATGGCTACACCTTC. Protein product: CASSEGHRGPYGYTF.

The chain uses TRBV7-2 and TRBJ2-3, with D possibly TRBD2 on 6 matching bases. V lost 9 bases and J 6 bases, leaving 19 bases between the germline ends. This CDR3 region has 14 residues. Germline V gene data show CDR1 as SGHTA and CDR2 as FQGNSA. The CDR3 spells CASQRGTRKDTQYF. CDR3 coding DNA: TGTGCCAGTCAACGGGGGACTCGAAAGGATACGCAGTATTTT.

The rearrangement links TRBV29-1 to TRBJ2-3; tentative D call: TRBD2 (6 bases). CDR3 length: 16 residues. V was pared by 6 bases and J by 0 bases, with 19 bases between. CDR1 and CDR2 (germline): SQVTM, ANQGSEA. CDR3 nucleotide sequence: TGCAGCGTGGGGGGATGGGTAATGCGGAGCACAGATACGCAGTATTTT. Translation gives CSVGGWVMRSTDTQYF.

The chain is built from TRBV30 and TRBJ2-7; D unresolved. Germline V gene data show CDR1 as GTSNPN and CDR2 as SVGIG (reference sequence). V gave up 0 bases and J gave up 1 base, with 10 bases separating them. This CDR3 comprises 14 residues. In nucleotides, the CDR3 is TGTGCCTGGAGTGTCCCCGGCAGGTCCTACGAGCAGTACTTC. Amino acids: CAWSVPGRSYEQYF.

The rearrangement joins TRBV13 to TRBJ2-2; no clear D gene. The V gene lost 4 bases and the J gene lost 0 bases, with 12 bases spanning the gap. The CDR3 consists of 16 residues. Germline V gene sequence: CDR1 PRHDT, CDR2 FYEKMQ (reference sequence). CDR3 in DNA: TGTGCCAGCAGCTATCGGGTGACCGCGAACACCGGGGAGCTGTTTTTT. Encoded protein: CASSYRVTANTGELFF.

This clone was counted a single time. The rearrangement joins TRBV7-9 to TRBJ1-2; 7 bases fit TRBD1. Germline CDR1 reads SEHNR; CDR2 reads FQNEAQ (reference sequence). This CDR3 spans 13 amino acids. V was clipped by 1 base and J by 7 bases; unmatched bases: 3. The CDR3 sequence: CASSLVGGIGYTF. The DNA for the CDR3 is TGTGCCAGCAGCTTAGTAGGGGGCATTGGCTACACCTTC. The full variable domain, with the rest looked up from reference TRBV7-9 and TRBJ1-2, is DTGVSQNPRHKITKRGQNVTFRCDPISEHNRLYWYRQTLGQGPEFLTYFQNEAQLEKSRLLSDRFSAERPKGSFSTLEIQRTEQGDSAMYLCASSLVGGIGYTFGSGTRLTVV.

The CDR3 loop reads CASSIIANTGELFF. The CDR3 coding sequence is TGTGCCAGTAGTATAATAGCGAACACCGGGGAGCTGTTTTTT. The chain links TRBV19 to TRBJ2-2; no clear D. Trimming shortened V by 2 bases and J by 0 bases, and 4 bases separated the two germline ends. This CDR3 comprises 14 residues. Germline V gene data show CDR1 as LNHDA and CDR2 as SQIVND (reference sequence). The full variable domain, with the rest looked up from reference TRBV19 and TRBJ2-2, is DGGITQSPKYLFRKEGQNVTLSCEQNLNHDAMYWYRQDPGQGLRLIYYSQIVNDFQKGDIAEGYSVSREKKESFPLTVTSAQKNPTAFYLCASSIIANTGELFFGEGSRLTVL.